These T cell receptor beta chains were read from a single sample in a study of early T cells in non-severe SARS-CoV-2 infection. MiXCR was run by TCRdb on the 5' RACE reads, yielding one entry per CDR3 protein. The sample carries tens of thousands of distinct CDR3 sequences, roughly 11% recorded once. The sample was whole blood. The receptors stem from an adult who was a healthcare worker with PCR-confirmed SARS-CoV-2 infection or an uninfected control (not recorded which). Both conserved end residues are trimmed from each CDR3. Fields, in order: clone size, V gene, D gene, CDR3 protein. A D gene is named only where the DNA matches it firmly. Clone size is shown for a subset of rows, as once, few, many or a class of expanded clone.

>few|TRBV5-1|TRBD1
ASTPRDRLPSLYNEQF
>NA|TRBV20-1|TRBD1
SAVDRVLPTYEQY
>many|TRBV27|NA
ASRVGASPEQY
>few|TRBV12-5|TRBD1
ASGLDRVREQY
>many|TRBV7-2|NA
ASSSSSGGTDTQY
>few|TRBV29-1|NA
SVAGGEETQY
>NA|TRBV29-1|NA
SVASVGREKLF
>few|TRBV29-1|TRBD1
SAKDRENSPLH
>once|TRBV7-3|TRBD2
ASSLGLAGTQETQY
>few|TRBV7-6|TRBD1
ASSLGGQGAVNEQF
>many|TRBV24-1|NA
ATSDEGPSNQPQH
>NA|TRBV27|NA
ASTKRQVGSYNEQF
>few|TRBV7-6|NA
ASSRAGAGTLNTEAF
>many|TRBV7-6|NA
ASSAQGRDTQY
>few|TRBV30|NA
ARGQEEDYGYT
>once|TRBV20-1|NA
SARVAGAGHDTQY